This section outlines one TCR beta chain sequence together with its context. The data derive from a study of blood T cell repertoires in COVID-19. This CDR3 has 13 residues. Looked up from germline, CDR1 is LNHDA and CDR2 is SQIVND (reference sequence). J lost 6 bases, V lost 6 bases, and 6 bases had no gene match. Clones were sequenced by immunoSEQ multiplex PCR, and TCRdb holds only the in-frame ones, with some missing. Of about half a million clones in the sample, approximately 85% were seen once. The chain has TRBV19 and TRBJ1-2; 8 bases fit TRBD1. Sequences were obtained from peripheral blood. The receptor comes from a human donor in a cohort sampled during active COVID-19. The CDR3 is CASSAHRGNGYTF. Written as DNA, the CDR3 is TGTGCCAGTAGCGCGCACAGGGGGAATGGCTACACCTTC.